The TCR beta chain described here comes from a study of graft-versus-host responses after intestinal transplantation. As for the study in general: Among the recipients, all got anti-thymocyte globulin induction and then tacrolimus and steroids for roughly three years. Study-level findings and limits: Peak circulating GvH clone levels tracked with early post-transplant HvG declines. Present in recipient marrow, GvH clones included some that appeared first in ileum or blood. Patients who carried graft-donor T cell macrochimerism also had high graft-versus-host to host-versus-graft clonal ratios in their allografts.

Remarks on this clone: The target antigen is unknown.

The germline gives CDR1 MGHRA, CDR2 YSYEKL. V lost 4 bases, J lost 2 bases, and 6 bases stayed unmatched. This CDR3 has 17 residues. The table came from immunoSEQ multiplex PCR; TCRdb's copy has only in-frame clones and leaves some out. This table has around 100,000 clones, 93% appearing once. The V gene is TRBV4-1, the J gene TRBJ2-3; 13 bases agree with TRBD2. The origin of this receptor is a human donor who received an intestinal transplant. The input for sequencing was unstimulated CD8+ T cells sorted from spleen or lymph node cells, taken before intestinal transplant. The CDR3 spells CASSRSGLAGDTDTQYF. Written as DNA, the CDR3 is TGCGCCAGCAGCCGATCCGGACTAGCGGGGGACACAGATACGCAGTATTTT.